The rows below give T cell receptor beta chains drawn from one sample of a study of radiotherapy plus CTLA-4 blockade in lung cancer. Profiling relied on immunoSEQ multiplex PCR, and the TCRdb table lists in-frame clones only, not all of them. This table has 45,000 or so clones, more than 70% appearing once. The sequencing used peripheral blood, collected from a patient treated with radiotherapy plus ipilimumab. The source is a human donor with non-small cell lung cancer who had stable disease on radiotherapy plus ipilimumab. Both conserved end residues are part of each CDR3. The D gene is left open where the match is weak. The size entry is marked missing in some rows and otherwise reads once, few, many or a size class.

D gene,J gene,clone size,V gene,CDR3 protein,CDR3 DNA
-,TRBJ1-5,-,TRBV5-6,CASSLYLGPQHF,TGTGCCAGCAGCTTGTATTTGGGGCCCCAGCATTTT
-,TRBJ1-5,-,TRBV13,CASSRRVGQPQHF,TGTGCCAGCAGCCGAAGGGTGGGTCAGCCCCAGCATTTT
-,TRBJ2-3,-,TRBV5-6,CASSTFSTDTQYF,TGTGCCAGCAGCACCTTTAGCACAGATACGCAGTATTTT
TRBD2,TRBJ2-3,-,TRBV29-1,CSVRSGGASSTDTQYF,TGCAGCGTTCGCAGCGGGGGGGCTAGCAGCACAGATACGCAGTATTTT
-,TRBJ1-1,-,TRBV9,CASSVQGGGGRAFF,TGTGCCAGCAGCGTGCAGGGAGGGGGAGGTCGAGCTTTCTTT
TRBD1,TRBJ1-1,-,TRBV18,CASSLDRGAEAFF,TGTGCCAGCTCGCTGGACAGGGGGGCTGAAGCTTTCTTT
-,TRBJ1-5,-,TRBV5-1,CASSLEAGNQPQHF,TGCGCCAGCAGCTTGGAAGCCGGGAATCAGCCCCAGCATTTT
TRBD2,TRBJ2-1,once,TRBV27,CASSPGTSGTYNEQFF,TGTGCCAGCAGTCCGGGGACTAGCGGGACCTACAATGAGCAGTTCTTC
TRBD1,TRBJ1-2,-,TRBV6-5,CASRGTGETNYGYTF,TGTGCCAGCAGAGGGACAGGGGAAACTAACTATGGCTACACCTTC
TRBD1,TRBJ2-7,-,TRBV10-3,CAIRLDRGAYEQYF,TGTGCCATCAGATTGGACAGGGGGGCCTACGAGCAGTACTTC
-,TRBJ2-4,-,TRBV19,CASSIGGSRDIQYF,TGTGCCAGTAGTATTGGAGGCTCCAGGGACATTCAGTACTTC
TRBD1,TRBJ1-2,few,TRBV27,CASSLWGQRIRDYGYTF,TGTGCCAGCAGCTTATGGGGACAGAGGATTCGGGACTATGGCTACACCTTC
-,TRBJ1-1,-,TRBV4-1,CASSHPGGSTEAFF,TGCGCCAGCAGCCACCCTGGGGGAAGCACTGAAGCTTTCTTT
-,TRBJ2-1,-,TRBV27,CASSRRNEQFF,TGTGCCAGCAGCCGGAGAAATGAGCAGTTCTTC
TRBD1,TRBJ1-1,-,TRBV29-1,CSVVDRGLLNTEAFF,TGCAGCGTTGTAGACAGGGGGCTTCTAAACACTGAAGCTTTCTTT
-,TRBJ2-3,-,TRBV19,CASKDGIATDTQYF,TGTGCCAGTAAGGACGGGATTGCGACAGATACGCAGTATTTT
-,TRBJ1-4,-,TRBV6-1,CASSLWTGTNEKLFF,TGTGCCAGCAGTCTCTGGACGGGAACTAATGAAAAACTGTTTTTT
TRBD2,TRBJ2-1,-,TRBV11-2,CASSLVTSGNEQFF,TGTGCCAGCAGCTTAGTGACTAGCGGGAATGAGCAGTTCTTC
TRBD1,TRBJ1-2,-,TRBV6-1,CASSGRTGKRGYTF,TGTGCCAGCAGTGGGCGGACAGGGAAGAGGGGCTACACCTTC
-,TRBJ1-2,few,TRBV6-4,CASSESGVYTF,TGTGCCAGCAGTGAATCAGGCGTCTATACCTTC
-,TRBJ1-2,-,TRBV5-4,CASSLSIGRTNYGYTF,TGTGCCAGCAGCTTGTCGATCGGGCGGACTAACTATGGCTACACCTTC
-,TRBJ1-1,-,TRBV4-1,CASSQVSERVNTEAFF,TGCGCCAGCAGCCAAGTATCCGAGAGGGTCAACACTGAAGCTTTCTTT
TRBD2,TRBJ2-1,-,TRBV6-4,CASSPVTSRYNEQFF,TGTGCCAGCAGCCCCGTGACTAGCCGGTACAATGAGCAGTTCTTC
-,TRBJ1-1,-,TRBV18,CASSQLLLDRGKDTEAFF,TGTGCCAGCTCTCAACTACTCCTGGATAGGGGGAAGGACACTGAAGCTTTCTTT
-,TRBJ1-5,-,TRBV11-2,CASSPGWGGQPQHF,TGTGCCAGCAGCCCCGGGTGGGGTGGACAGCCCCAGCATTTT
TRBD1,TRBJ1-5,-,TRBV19,CASKNRGLNQPQHF,TGTGCCAGTAAGAACAGGGGGCTCAATCAGCCCCAGCATTTT
-,TRBJ2-7,few,TRBV20-1,CSARDVYEQYF,TGCAGTGCTAGAGATGTCTACGAGCAGTACTTC
-,TRBJ2-3,-,TRBV5-4,CASSPPFIEGDTQYF,TGTGCCAGCAGCCCTCCCTTCATAGAGGGGGATACGCAGTATTTT
TRBD1,TRBJ1-1,-,TRBV5-8,CASSLAGGRTEAFF,TGTGCCAGCAGCTTGGCAGGGGGCAGGACTGAAGCTTTCTTT
-,TRBJ1-5,few,TRBV19,CASSQQSSHQPQHF,TGTGCCTCCTCCCAACAGTCCTCCCATCAGCCCCAGCATTTT
-,TRBJ1-1,-,TRBV6-5,CASSHLRRQMNTEAFF,TGTGCCAGCAGTCACTTGCGGAGACAGATGAACACTGAAGCTTTCTTT
TRBD1,TRBJ1-6,-,TRBV6-5,CASSYDRGANSPLHF,TGTGCCAGCAGTTACGACAGGGGAGCTAATTCACCCCTCCACTTT
-,TRBJ2-2,-,TRBV2,CASGLVGNTGELFF,TGTGCCAGTGGACTCGTGGGGAACACCGGGGAGCTGTTTTTT
TRBD1,TRBJ2-2,-,TRBV5-1,CASSGRGYTGELFF,TGCGCCAGCAGCGGCAGGGGGTACACCGGGGAGCTGTTTTTT
TRBD1,TRBJ2-5,-,TRBV10-1,CASSGQSSNTETQYF,TGCGCCAGTTCGGGACAGTCTAGTAATACAGAGACCCAGTACTTC
-,TRBJ1-5,-,TRBV6-5,CASSAGSGNQPQHF,TGTGCCAGCAGCGCGGGGTCGGGCAATCAGCCCCAGCATTTT
TRBD2,TRBJ2-1,once,TRBV18,CASSSSGAPGNEQFF,TGTGCCAGCTCATCTAGCGGTGCCCCTGGGAATGAGCAGTTCTTC
TRBD1,TRBJ2-1,-,TRBV29-1,CTTNPMDRGPGNEQFF,TGCACCACAAATCCCATGGACAGGGGGCCAGGCAATGAGCAGTTCTTC
-,TRBJ1-2,-,TRBV7-2,CASSLSQPPRGGYTF,TGTGCCAGCAGCTTAAGTCAGCCTCCCAGGGGTGGCTACACCTTC
TRBD2,TRBJ2-3,-,TRBV7-2,CASRPQILAGGEGDTQYF,TGTGCCAGCAGGCCCCAAATCCTGGCGGGGGGGGAGGGAGATACGCAGTATTTT
-,TRBJ1-5,-,TRBV5-8,CASSTGTDSNQPQHF,TGTGCCAGCAGCACAGGGACGGATAGCAATCAGCCCCAGCATTTT
-,TRBJ2-5,-,TRBV6-1,CASSEASAGGGTQYF,TGTGCCAGCAGTGAAGCGTCAGCCGGGGGCGGGACCCAGTACTTC
-,TRBJ2-6,-,TRBV27,CASSLSARIISGANVLTF,TGTGCCAGCAGTTTATCTGCCAGAATTATCTCTGGGGCCAACGTCCTGACTTTC
-,TRBJ1-1,-,TRBV7-9,CASSLGGPGTEAFF,TGTGCCAGCAGCTTAGGGGGACCGGGTACTGAAGCTTTCTTT
-,TRBJ1-5,-,TRBV19,CASSIEGPQPQHF,TGTGCCAGTAGTATTGAGGGGCCTCAGCCCCAGCATTTT
-,TRBJ1-6,once,TRBV15,CATSRDLNSPLHF,TGTGCCACCAGCAGAGATCTTAATTCACCCCTCCACTTT
TRBD1,TRBJ1-2,few,TRBV9,CASSVLTGFGYTF,TGTGCCAGCAGCGTCCTGACAGGGTTCGGCTACACCTTC
TRBD1,TRBJ1-2,-,TRBV25-1,CASSVGQGVYGYTF,TGTGCCAGCAGTGTGGGACAGGGCGTCTATGGCTACACCTTC